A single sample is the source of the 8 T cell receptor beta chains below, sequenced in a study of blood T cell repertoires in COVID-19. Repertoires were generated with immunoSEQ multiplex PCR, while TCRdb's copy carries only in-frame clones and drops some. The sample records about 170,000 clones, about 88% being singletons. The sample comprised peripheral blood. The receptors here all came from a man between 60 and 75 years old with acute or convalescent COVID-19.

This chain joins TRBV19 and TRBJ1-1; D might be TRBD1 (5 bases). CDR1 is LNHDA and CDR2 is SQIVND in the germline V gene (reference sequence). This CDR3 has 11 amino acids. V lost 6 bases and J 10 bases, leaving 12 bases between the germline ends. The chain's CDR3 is CASRGAGGAFF. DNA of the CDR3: TGTGCCAGTAGAGGGGCGGGAGGAGCTTTCTTT.

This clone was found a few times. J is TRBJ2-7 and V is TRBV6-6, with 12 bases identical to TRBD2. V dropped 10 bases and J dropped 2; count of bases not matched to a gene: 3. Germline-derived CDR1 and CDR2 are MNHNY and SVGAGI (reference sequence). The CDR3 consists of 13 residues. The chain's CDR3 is CATGLAGTYEQYF. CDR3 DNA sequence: TGTGCCACCGGACTAGCGGGAACCTACGAGCAGTACTTC.

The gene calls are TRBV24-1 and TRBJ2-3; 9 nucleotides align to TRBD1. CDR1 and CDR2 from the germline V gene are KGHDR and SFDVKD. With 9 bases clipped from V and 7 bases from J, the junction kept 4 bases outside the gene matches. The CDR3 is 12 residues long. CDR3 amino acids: CATGDRVNTQYF. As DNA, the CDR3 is TGTGCCACCGGGGACAGGGTAAATACGCAGTATTTT.

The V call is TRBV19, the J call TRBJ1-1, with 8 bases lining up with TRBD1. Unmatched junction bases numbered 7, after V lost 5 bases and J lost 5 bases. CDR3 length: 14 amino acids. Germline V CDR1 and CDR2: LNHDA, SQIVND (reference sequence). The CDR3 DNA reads TGTGCCAGTAGTTCTCAGACAGGGGAGACTGAAGCTTTCTTT. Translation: CASSSQTGETEAFF.

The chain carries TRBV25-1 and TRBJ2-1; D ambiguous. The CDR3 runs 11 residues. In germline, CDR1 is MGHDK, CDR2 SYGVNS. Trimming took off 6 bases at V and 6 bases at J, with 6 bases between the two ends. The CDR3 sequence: CASRRINEQFF. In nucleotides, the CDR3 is TGTGCCAGCAGGCGCATCAATGAGCAGTTCTTC.

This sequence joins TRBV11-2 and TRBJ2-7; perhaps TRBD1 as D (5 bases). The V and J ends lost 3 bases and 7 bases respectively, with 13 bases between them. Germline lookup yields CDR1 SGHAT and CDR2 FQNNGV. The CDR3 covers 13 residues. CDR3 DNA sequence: TGTGCCAGCAGCTTTACAGGACCCGTTGAGCAGTACGTC. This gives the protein CASSFTGPVEQYV.

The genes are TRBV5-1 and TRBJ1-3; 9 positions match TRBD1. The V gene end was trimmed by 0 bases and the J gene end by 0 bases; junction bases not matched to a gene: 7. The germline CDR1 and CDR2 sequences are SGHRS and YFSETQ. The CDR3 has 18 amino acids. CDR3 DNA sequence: TGCGCCAGCAGCTTGGATGGACAGGGGTTTCCCTCTGGAAACACCATATATTTT. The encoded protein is CASSLDGQGFPSGNTIYF.

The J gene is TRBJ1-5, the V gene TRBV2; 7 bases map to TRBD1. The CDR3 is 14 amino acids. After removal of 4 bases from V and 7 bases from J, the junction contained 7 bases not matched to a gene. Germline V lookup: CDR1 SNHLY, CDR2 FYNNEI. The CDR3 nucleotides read TGTGCCAGCAGTGGCGACAGGGCTAGGCAGCCCCAGCATTTT. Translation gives CASSGDRARQPQHF.